The clone carrying this T cell receptor (beta chain) was counted a few times. Its antigen is still unknown. Each sorted fraction was over 95% pure. Isolated RNA was reverse transcribed in full, so expressed TCRB transcripts were sequenced. Produced via immunoSEQ multiplex PCR; TCRdb's table is partial and in-frame only. The sample has about 900,000 clones; about 17% are singletons. This sample was included in a study of beta chain features in type 1 diabetes. Broader study findings: Patients and controls would share equally any PCR tilt toward shorter templates.

V lost 3 bases and J 1 base, leaving 19 bases between the germline ends. The germline CDR1 and CDR2 sequences are MDHEN and SYDVKM. The CDR3 contains 19 residues. Material: naive CD4+ T cells from blood. This receptor was taken from a young woman in good health. The chain is built from TRBV28 and TRBJ2-6; D is possibly TRBD1 (6 bases). CDR3 nucleotide sequence: TGTGCCAGCAGTTTTTTTCGGTACAGGGACGTTTCTGGGGCCAACGTCCTGACTTTC. Amino acids: CASSFFRYRDVSGANVLTF.